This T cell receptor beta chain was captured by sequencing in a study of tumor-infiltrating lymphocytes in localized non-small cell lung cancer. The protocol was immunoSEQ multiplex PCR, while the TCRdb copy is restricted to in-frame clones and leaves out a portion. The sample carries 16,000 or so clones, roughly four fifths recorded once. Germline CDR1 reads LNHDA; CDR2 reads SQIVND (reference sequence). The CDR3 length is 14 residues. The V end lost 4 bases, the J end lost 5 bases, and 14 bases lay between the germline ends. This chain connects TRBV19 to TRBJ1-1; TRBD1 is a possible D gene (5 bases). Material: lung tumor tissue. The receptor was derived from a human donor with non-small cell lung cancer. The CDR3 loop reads CASSRPGVRTEAFF. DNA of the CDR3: TGTGCCAGTAGTAGGCCGGGGGTTCGGACTGAAGCTTTCTTT. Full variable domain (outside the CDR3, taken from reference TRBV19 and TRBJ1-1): DGGITQSPKYLFRKEGQNVTLSCEQNLNHDAMYWYRQDPGQGLRLIYYSQIVNDFQKGDIAEGYSVSREKKESFPLTVTSAQKNPTAFYLCASSRPGVRTEAFFGQGTRLTVV.